This passage covers 21 T cell receptor beta chains from one sample sequenced in a study of neurological immune-mediated disorders (dated by TCRdb to the late 2010s). The method behind the library was 5' RACE. These reads were obtained on an Illumina HiSeq 2500. In TCRdb, the public reads were trimmed at Q25 with fastp and aligned with MiXCR, with productive beta chains retained. Entries are consolidated by CDR3 protein sequence, retaining the most common genes and DNA. The sample table holds around 50,000 distinct CDR3 sequences, of which approximately 16% were seen once. The ten largest clones capture about 4.7% of the sample. The specimen sequenced was PBMCs. These receptors were taken from a man aged 60 to 75 in good health.

The V and J genes are TRBV5-1 and TRBJ2-3; 8 nucleotides match TRBD1. Germline V gives CDR1 SGHRS, CDR2 YFSETQ. There are 15 residues in the CDR3. Trimming at V came to 6 bases and at J to 6 bases, leaving 12 bases not matched to a gene. The CDR3: CASTSLRDRTDTQYF. CDR3 nucleotides: TGCGCCAGCACCTCCCTCCGGGACAGGACCGATACGCAGTATTTT.

This clonotype was recorded at least ten times. The gene calls are TRBV6-2 or TRBV6-3 and TRBJ2-1, with 9 bases identical to TRBD2. Germline trimming cut 6 bases from V and 7 bases from J; bases unmatched to any gene: 7. The length of the CDR3 is 14 residues. CDR1 MNHEY and CDR2 SVGEGT come from the germline V gene. The CDR3 here is CASSRGLARNEQFF. CDR3 DNA: TGTGCCAGCAGCCGGGGACTAGCCAGAAATGAGCAGTTCTTC.

In this sample, this clonotype turned up many times. The V gene is TRBV5-6, the J gene TRBJ2-6; D is unresolved. The germline V gene encodes CDR1 SGHDT and CDR2 YYEEEE. The CDR3 length is 18 residues. Trimming removed 3 bases at V and 2 bases at J, with 18 bases between. The CDR3 DNA reads as TGTGCCAGCAGCTCTGGATGGAACAACCCTCCTGGGGCCAACGTCCTGACTTTC. Protein sequence: CASSSGWNNPPGANVLTF.

There are many counts of this clonotype. The chain has TRBV5-1 and TRBJ2-7; weak D call: TRBD1 (6 bases). V was clipped by 0 bases and J by 3 bases, with 13 bases between them. The CDR3 loop spans 15 amino acids. CDR1 is SGHRS and CDR2 is YFSETQ in the germline V gene. The CDR3 nucleotides are TGCGCCAGCAGCTTGGATCTGGACAGTTTCTACGAGCAGTACTTC. Protein sequence: CASSLDLDSFYEQYF.

This clonotype was seen ten or more times. The chain uses TRBV5-1 and TRBJ2-3; 15 bases are shared with TRBD2. Germline trimming cut 3 bases from V and 2 bases from J; bases unmatched to any gene: 4. Germline CDR1 and CDR2: SGHRS and YFSETQ. The CDR3 covers 17 residues. The CDR3 reads CASSSRTSGRATDTQYF. The CDR3 DNA reads TGCGCCAGCAGCTCTCGGACTAGCGGGAGGGCCACAGATACGCAGTATTTT.

At least ten counts were recorded for this clonotype. The chain combines TRBV3-1 with TRBJ2-5; D remains ambiguous. V dropped 3 bases and J dropped 3 bases, with 8 bases sitting between them. The CDR3 runs 13 residues. CDR1 LGHDT and CDR2 YNNKEL come from the germline V gene (reference sequence). CDR3 bases: TGTGCCAGCAGCCAGGGAAGGGAAGAGACCCAGTACTTC. Amino acids: CASSQGREETQYF.

This clonotype occurred many times. The chain is built from TRBV10-3 and TRBJ2-5; D uncertain. Deletions cut 6 bases from V and 5 bases from J, with 19 bases between. The CDR3 totals 15 residues. CDR1 ENHRY and CDR2 SYGVKD come from the germline V gene. As DNA, the CDR3 is TGTGCCATCAGCGCCGGGCCCAGTTCATTGGAGACCCAGTACTTC. This codes for CAISAGPSSLETQYF.

This clonotype has at least ten counts. This chain connects TRBV12-3 or TRBV12-4 to TRBJ2-2; TRBD2 agrees at 9 bases. This CDR3 is 15 amino acids long. The J segment lost 7 bases and the V segment lost 2 bases, leaving 5 bases of the junction unmatched. This CDR3 is CASSLLAGLNGELFF. The CDR3 DNA sequence: TGTGCCAGCAGTTTACTAGCGGGATTGAACGGGGAGCTGTTTTTT.

By proportion, this clonotype is medium-sized (0.01 to 0.1%). The chain has TRBV5-1 and TRBJ2-3, with 7 bases matching TRBD2. The CDR3 has 15 residues. The germline CDR1 and CDR2 sequences are SGHRS and YFSETQ. The trim removed 0 bases at V and 5 bases at J, leaving 6 bases unmatched. CDR3 DNA sequence: TGCGCCAGCAGCTTGGAGGGAGGGCCTGGAGATACGCAGTATTTT. It codes for CASSLEGGPGDTQYF. Full variable domain (missing parts from reference TRBV5-1 and TRBJ2-3): KAGVTQTPRYLIKTRGQQVTLSCSPISGHRSVSWYQQTPGQGLQFLFEYFSETQRNKGNFPGRFSGRQFSNSRSEMNVSTLELGDSALYLCASSLEGGPGDTQYFGPGTRLTVL.

In the case of this clonotype: At one end the junction does not follow the germline gene, possibly because of a read error. V usage is TRBV12-3 or TRBV12-4 and J usage is TRBJ1-3; D remains unclear. CDR3 length equals 13 residues. CDR3 protein: CASNLRSGNTTYF. The CDR3 nucleotides read TGTGCCAGCAATTTACGGTCTGGAAACACCACATATTTT.

The J gene is TRBJ2-3, the V gene TRBV5-1; D is possibly TRBD1 (5 bases). CDR3 length equals 14 residues. The germline V and J ends were trimmed by 5 bases and 6 bases, with 16 bases remaining between them. CDR1 and CDR2 from the germline V gene are SGHRS and YFSETQ. CDR3 DNA sequence: TGCGCCAGCAGTGTTGGGTGGGGCTCGGATACGCAGTATTTT. The encoded protein is CASSVGWGSDTQYF.

This clonotype was counted at least ten times. The rearrangement links TRBV7-6 to TRBJ1-4; 7 bases fit TRBD1. J lost 4 bases, V lost 4 bases, and 6 bases had no gene match. From germline, CDR1 is SGHVS and CDR2 FNYEAQ. The CDR3 is 15 amino acids. CDR3 region: CASSSGGTVNEKLFF. The CDR3 DNA follows: TGTGCCAGCAGCTCGGGGGGGACAGTTAATGAAAAACTGTTTTTT.

This clonotype was observed at least ten times. The genes are TRBV7-2 and TRBJ2-4; D is perhaps TRBD2 (6 bases). The CDR3 is made up of 15 amino acids. From germline, CDR1 is SGHTA and CDR2 FQGNSA. V was trimmed by 5 bases and J by 8 bases, leaving 19 bases between them. Written as DNA, the CDR3 is TGTGCCAGCAGCCCGACCGCGGCGGGGCGCGACATTCAGTACTTC. It is translated as CASSPTAAGRDIQYF. The variable domain in full, with the rest retrieved from reference TRBV7-2 and TRBJ2-4, is GAGVSQSPSNKVTEKGKDVELRCDPISGHTALYWYRQSLGQGLEFLIYFQGNSAPDKSGLPSDRFSAERTGGSVSTLTIQRTQQEDSAVYLCASSPTAAGRDIQYFGAGTRLSVL.

This clonotype has ten or more counts. The J gene is TRBJ2-3, the V gene TRBV2, with TRBD2 matching 15 bases. The CDR3 has 16 amino acids. V was clipped by 7 bases and J by 11 bases; unmatched bases: 13. Germline V CDR1 and CDR2: SNHLY, FYNNEI. CDR3 region: CASTGGLAGGSNKQYF. The CDR3 region has the DNA TGTGCCAGCACCGGGGGACTAGCGGGAGGTTCCAATAAGCAGTATTTT.

This clonotype was seen repeatedly, ten times or more. V usage is TRBV7-2 and J usage is TRBJ2-1; D possibly uses TRBD1 or TRBD2 (5 bases each). The CDR3 sequence is 15 residues long. V was pared by 1 base and J by 4 bases, with 11 bases between. In germline, CDR1 is SGHTA, CDR2 FQGNSA. The CDR3 loop reads CASSLEQGVYNEQFF. CDR3 DNA: TGTGCCAGCAGCTTAGAGCAGGGAGTTTACAATGAGCAGTTCTTC.

This clonotype was observed at least ten times. The chain has TRBV28 and TRBJ2-1; D might be TRBD2 (5 bases). Trimming shortened V by 6 bases and J by 4 bases, and 16 bases separated the two germline ends. Germline CDR1 MDHEN, CDR2 SYDVKM. The CDR3 totals 15 residues. This CDR3 reads CASSHGGAAYNEQFF. The DNA of the CDR3 is TGTGCCAGCAGCCACGGCGGAGCGGCATACAATGAGCAGTTCTTC.

This clonotype was counted many times. V usage is TRBV6-5 and J usage is TRBJ1-5; D gene unclear. This CDR3 is built from 10 residues. Germline lookup yields CDR1 MNHEY and CDR2 SVGAGI. Trimming removed 8 bases from V and 7 bases from J, with 6 bases in between. DNA for the CDR3: TGTGCCAGCCTCAGCCAGCCCCAGCATTTT. This codes for CASLSQPQHF.

The sample holds one count of this clonotype. The genes are TRBV5-4 and TRBJ2-7; the D is unclear. Germline loops: CDR1 SGHNT, CDR2 YYREEE (reference sequence). The CDR3 contains 15 residues. V lost 3 bases and J 0 bases, leaving 13 bases between the germline ends. The CDR3 is CASSSHGRSSYEQYF. Written as DNA, the CDR3 is TGTGCCAGCAGCTCCCATGGCAGGAGCTCCTACGAGCAGTACTTC.

The chain is built from TRBV20-1 and TRBJ2-1; TRBD2 matches 9 bases. This CDR3 has 17 amino acids. Germline CDR1 is DFQATT and CDR2 is SNEGSKA (reference sequence). V shed 2 bases and J 9 bases; nucleotides not matched to a gene: 17. The CDR3 DNA sequence: TGCAGTGCTAGACCGTGGACTAGCGTGAGTATTACGGGTGAGCAGTTCTTC. It is translated as CSARPWTSVSITGEQFF.

This clonotype was seen many times. This chain uses TRBV16 with TRBJ1-4; no firm D call. The CDR3 consists of 13 residues. The germline V gene encodes CDR1 KGHSY and CDR2 FQNENV. Deletions cut 3 bases from V and 2 bases from J, with 4 bases between. The CDR3 protein is CASSQRTNEKLFF. CDR3 DNA: TGTGCCAGCAGCCAGCGGACTAATGAAAAACTGTTTTTT.

This clonotype was observed many times. CDR3 region: CASSKSGTSSDWARRTQYF. As DNA, the CDR3 is TGTGCCAGCAGCAAGAGTGGGACTAGCTCGGATTGGGCAAGAAGGACCCAGTACTTC. The chain links TRBV7-2 to TRBJ2-5, with 9 bases fitting TRBD2. Trimming removed 5 bases from V and 7 bases from J; junction bases left unmatched: 23. The CDR3 totals 19 residues. Germline V gene sequence: CDR1 SGHTA, CDR2 FQGNSA.